One and the same sample provided the 25 T cell receptor beta chains below, sequenced in a study of T-cell reconstitution after alpha-beta-depleted transplantation in children. Preparation of the TCRbeta library was carried out with unique molecular identifiers. A single record per CDR3 protein comes from TCRdb applying MiXCR to the PCR reads. The sample yields about 900,000 distinct CDR3 sequences, about 31% seen once. This specimen was PBMCs, mostly from graft donor cells, taken 360 days after TCRalphabeta/CD19-depleted stem cell transplant. The receptors stem from a boy in the first two years of life who had a stem cell transplant for SCID, so the T cells may come from the graft donor.

The rearrangement joins TRBV20-1 to TRBJ2-5; a weak D match, TRBD2 (7 bases). V was cut by 6 bases and J by 3 bases, with 17 bases left in between. The V gene's germline CDR1 is DFQATT and CDR2 SNEGSKA (reference sequence). The CDR3 runs 14 residues. CDR3: CSASGGRVEETQYF. The CDR3 DNA follows: TGCAGTGCCTCGGGGGGCCGGGTTGAAGAGACCCAGTACTTC.

V and J are TRBV4-3 and TRBJ2-5; D may be TRBD1 (5 bases). CDR1 and CDR2 (germline): LGHNA, YSLEER. Trimming removed 0 bases from V and 4 bases from J, with 9 bases in between. This CDR3 contains 14 residues. The CDR3 reads CASSQDRGLETQYF. CDR3 sequence (DNA): TGCGCCAGCAGCCAAGATAGGGGCCTAGAGACCCAGTACTTC.

This clonotype appeared a few times. This chain uses TRBV29-1 with TRBJ2-3; no clear D. Germline-derived CDR1 and CDR2 are SQVTM and ANQGSEA. Trimming took off 0 bases at V and 8 bases at J, with 18 bases between the two ends. The CDR3 spans 15 residues. The CDR3 DNA is TGCAGCGTTGAAGATAGGCGGCACCACACTTCTACGCAGTATTTT. This translates into CSVEDRRHHTSTQYF.

CDR3 region: CASSHGGIYEQYF. The CDR3 DNA reads TGCGCCAGCAGCCATGGTGGAATATACGAGCAGTACTTC. The V call is TRBV4-1, the J call TRBJ2-7, with D hard to call. Germline V lookup: CDR1 MGHRA, CDR2 YSYEKL. Trimming left V 3 bases short and J 4 bases short, with 10 bases between. The CDR3 extends over 13 amino acids.

The chain recombines TRBV11-2 with TRBJ2-7, with 9 nucleotides matching TRBD1. Per germline, CDR1 SGHAT and CDR2 FQNNGV. This CDR3 is built from 15 residues. The junction had 8 bases not matched to a gene; V was cut back by 3 bases and J by 5 bases. CDR3 bases: TGTGCCAGCAGCTTCTCCTTCGACAGGGGGGACGAGCAGTACTTC. It specifies CASSFSFDRGDEQYF.

The CDR3 protein is CASTLRATSGGDTQYF. The CDR3, as DNA: TGTGCCAGCACCCTTAGAGCAACTAGCGGGGGGGATACGCAGTATTTT. This chain connects TRBV12-3 or TRBV12-4 to TRBJ2-3; 12 nucleotides agree with TRBD2. CDR3 length equals 16 residues. Trimming took 7 bases from V and 6 from J; bases not matched to a gene: 11.

The V gene is TRBV5-5, the J gene TRBJ2-3, with TRBD2 matching 11 bases. Germline CDR1 reads SGHKS; CDR2 reads YYEKEE (reference sequence). The CDR3 length is 16 residues. The J segment lost 1 base and the V segment lost 4 bases, leaving 5 bases of the junction unmatched. The CDR3 protein is CASSPGLAGRTDTQYF. CDR3 nucleotides: TGTGCCAGCAGCCCCGGACTAGCGGGCCGCACAGATACGCAGTATTTT.

J is TRBJ1-1 and V is TRBV2, with 7 bases matching TRBD1. The germline gives CDR1 SNHLY, CDR2 FYNNEI. V lost 7 bases to trimming and J lost 1 base; unmatched junction nucleotides: 9. The CDR3 covers 15 residues. CDR3 nucleotides: TGTGCCAGCATTCGACAGGGATTGGGGAACACTGAAGCTTTCTTT. Its protein product is CASIRQGLGNTEAFF.

This rearrangement joins TRBV29-1 to TRBJ2-5; TRBD1 matches at 9 bases. V lost 7 bases and J lost 2; bases outside the gene matches: 5. The CDR3 loop spans 13 amino acids. Germline CDR1 and CDR2: SQVTM and ANQGSEA. CDR3 coding DNA: TGCAGCGCACTAGGGACAGGGCAAGAGACCCAGTACTTC. Translating gives CSALGTGQETQYF.

The DNA for the CDR3 is TGTGCCAGCTCCCCCAGGGAGGGCAGTTCGGACATTCAGTACTTC. Encoded protein: CASSPREGSSDIQYF. This sequence joins TRBV18 and TRBJ2-4; 7 bases match TRBD2. Losses at the gene ends were 6 bases for V and 8 bases for J; bases not matched to a gene: 13. The CDR3 spans 15 residues. Germline-derived CDR1 and CDR2 are KGHSH and LQKENI.

The rearrangement uses TRBV7-2 and TRBJ2-5; D is possibly TRBD1 or TRBD2 (6 bases each). V was trimmed by 5 bases and J by 5 bases, leaving 18 bases between them. Germline V CDR1 and CDR2: SGHTA, FQGNSA. CDR3 size: 15 residues. The CDR3 bases are TGTGCCAGCAGCCCCGGACAGTTCAGCGGGGAGACCCAGTACTTC. Translated: CASSPGQFSGETQYF.

The chain has TRBV12-3 or TRBV12-4 and TRBJ1-1, with D possibly matching TRBD1 (6 bases). There are 14 residues in the CDR3. The ends were cut back, 6 bases at V and 11 bases at J, with 22 bases in the middle. The CDR3 loop is CASSDYRVRLVAFF. The CDR3 DNA is TGTGCCAGCAGCGATTACAGGGTTAGGTTGGTCGCTTTCTTT.

This clonotype was detected only a few times. The rearrangement uses TRBV6-5 and TRBJ1-1; 10 bases match TRBD1. With 4 bases clipped from V and 4 bases from J, the junction kept 12 bases outside the gene matches. Germline V gene sequence: CDR1 MNHEY, CDR2 SVGAGI. CDR3 length: 17 amino acids. The CDR3 DNA is TGTGCCAGCAGTTTGACCGGGACAGGGGCGGCTCGCACTGAAGCTTTCTTT. Translating it yields CASSLTGTGAARTEAFF.

The chain uses TRBV9 and TRBJ2-3, with 8 bases that match TRBD1. J lost 4 bases, V lost 3 bases, and 10 bases had no gene match. CDR1 is SGDLS and CDR2 is YYNGEE in the germline V gene. The CDR3 is made up of 16 amino acids. In nucleotides, the CDR3 is TGTGCCAGCAGCGACCTGACAGGGGCTGGGGCAGATACGCAGTATTTT. Translation gives CASSDLTGAGADTQYF.

The J gene is TRBJ2-7, the V gene TRBV7-9, with D tentatively TRBD1 (6 bases). Germline CDR1 SEHNR, CDR2 FQNEAQ (reference sequence). The CDR3 covers 15 residues. V lost 3 bases and J lost 4, with 16 bases in between. CDR3 DNA: TGTGCCAGCAGCTTCCTGGGGGCGCGTTCGTACGAGCAGTACTTC. As protein: CASSFLGARSYEQYF.

V is TRBV6-2 or TRBV6-3 and J is TRBJ2-7; possibly TRBD1 for D (5 bases). Germline V gene data show CDR1 as MNHEY and CDR2 as SVGEGT. The V end was cut by 2 bases, the J end by 1 base, with 9 bases between. The CDR3 has 14 residues. This chain's CDR3 is CASSYGARSYEQYF. In DNA form, the CDR3 reads TGTGCCAGCAGTTACGGGGCTCGATCCTACGAGCAGTACTTC.

The genes are TRBV28 and TRBJ1-2; TRBD1 matches at 8 bases. Germline values: CDR1 MDHEN, CDR2 SYDVKM. The CDR3 covers 16 residues. The CDR3 bases are TGTGCAATCCTTTGGGACAGGACCCCTTTGGGCTATGGCTACACCTTC. Protein product: CAILWDRTPLGYGYTF.

The chain recombines TRBV24-1 with TRBJ2-5, with 8 bases fitting TRBD2. V lost 4 bases and J lost 1; bases outside the gene matches: 4. The germline CDR1 and CDR2 sequences are KGHDR and SFDVKD. The CDR3 sequence is 15 residues long. This CDR3 is CATSDSGTSQETQYF. Written as DNA, the CDR3 is TGTGCCACCAGTGACTCCGGGACTAGCCAAGAGACCCAGTACTTC.

This rearrangement joins TRBV7-9 to TRBJ2-3, with D possibly being TRBD2 (5 bases). Germline values: CDR1 SEHNR, CDR2 FQNEAQ (reference sequence). Trimming shortened V by 6 bases and J by 5 bases, and 15 bases separated the two germline ends. This CDR3 is built from 14 residues. The CDR3 sequence is CASSERPRGDTQYF. The CDR3 DNA reads as TGTGCCAGCAGTGAGCGGCCCCGCGGAGATACGCAGTATTTT.

The chain recombines TRBV20-1 with TRBJ2-7; the match to TRBD2 covers 13 bases. CDR1 DFQATT and CDR2 SNEGSKA come from the germline V gene (reference sequence). The V and J ends lost 5 bases and 3 bases, in that order; junction bases with no gene match: 4. This CDR3 contains 14 residues. The CDR3 is CSAYGLAGDYEQYF. Written as DNA, the CDR3 is TGCAGTGCTTACGGACTAGCGGGGGACTACGAGCAGTACTTC.

V is TRBV4-2 and J is TRBJ2-7; tentatively, D is TRBD1 or TRBD2 (6 bases each). The CDR3 contains 16 residues. Trimming stripped 0 bases from V and 2 bases from J, with 14 bases between. Germline V gene sequence: CDR1 LGHNA, CDR2 YNFKEQ. Here the CDR3 reads CASSQDRGTSTYEQYF. The CDR3 DNA reads as TGTGCCAGCAGCCAAGATCGCGGGACAAGCACCTACGAGCAGTACTTC.

The chain has TRBV2 and TRBJ2-1; perhaps TRBD1 as D (6 bases). CDR1 is SNHLY, CDR2 FYNNEI, per germline. V was pared by 4 bases and J by 0 bases, with 22 bases between. The CDR3 is 19 residues long. The CDR3 sequence is CASSVEGQKILYSYNEQFF. In DNA, the CDR3 is TGTGCCAGCAGTGTAGAGGGACAAAAAATACTGTACTCCTACAATGAGCAGTTCTTC.

This clonotype was seen more than once but under ten times. The V and J genes are TRBV29-1 and TRBJ2-1; D unclear. This CDR3 spans 13 amino acids. Germline CDR1 SQVTM, CDR2 ANQGSEA. The V end lost 3 bases, the J end lost 0 bases, and 6 bases lay between the germline ends. CDR3 in DNA: TGCAGCGTTGAGAAGGGCTCCTACAATGAGCAGTTCTTC. Its protein product is CSVEKGSYNEQFF.

Notes on this clonotype: In this CDR3 the conserved last residue, phenylalanine or tryptophan, is missing, so a read error is likely. The chain links TRBV11-2 to TRBJ2-7; D ambiguous. Germline V gene lookup returns CDR1 SGHAT and CDR2 FQNNGV. The CDR3 extends over 12 amino acids. Trimming removed 1 base at V and 5 bases at J, with 6 bases between. DNA for the CDR3: TGTGCCAGCAGCTTAGGCGGCAACGAGCAGTACTAC. It yields the protein CASSLGGNEQYY.

The chain joins TRBV20-1 to TRBJ1-3; D not certain. Germline CDR1 DFQATT, CDR2 SNEGSKA (reference sequence). This CDR3 has 14 residues. Trimming pared 1 base from V and 4 bases from J, leaving 11 bases between. The CDR3 DNA follows: TGCAGTGCTAGAGCCCAATCGCTGGGAAACACCATATATTTT. Its protein is CSARAQSLGNTIYF.